This T cell receptor beta chain emerged from a study of beta chain features in type 1 diabetes. Investigators reverse transcribed all isolated RNA, so they sequenced expressed TCRB transcripts. This table comes from immunoSEQ multiplex PCR, and its TCRdb copy is limited to in-frame clones, with some not included. The table records 200,000 to 300,000 clones, roughly 21% of them present only once. V was trimmed by 5 bases and J by 4 bases, leaving 17 bases between them. Germline V gene lookup returns CDR1 LNHNV and CDR2 YYDKDF (reference sequence). The CDR3 has 15 residues. Study-wide points: In comparison with healthy donors, patients had naive, central memory and Treg TCRB repertoires that appeared more similar. Among patients with Type 1 diabetes, TCRB CDR3s were moderately but significantly shorter in every one of the four CD4+ subsets. Possibly, sequencing cDNA over-represented cells that had high TCR expression levels.

On this clone itself: Its antigen is as yet unknown.

The sequencing sample was made of naive CD4+ T cells from blood. This TCR came from a woman aged 35 to 49 with type 1 diabetes. J is TRBJ1-2 and V is TRBV15; D is perhaps TRBD1 (6 bases). In nucleotides, the CDR3 is TGTGCCACCAGCCCCGATTGGACAGATCCCTATGGCTACACCTTC. This translates into CATSPDWTDPYGYTF. The full variable domain, its missing parts supplied by reference TRBV15 and TRBJ1-2, is DAMVIQNPRYQVTQFGKPVTLSCSQTLNHNVMYWYQQKSSQAPKLLFHYYDKDFNNEADTPDNFQSRRPNTSFCFLDIRSPGLGDTAMYLCATSPDWTDPYGYTFGSGTRLTVV.